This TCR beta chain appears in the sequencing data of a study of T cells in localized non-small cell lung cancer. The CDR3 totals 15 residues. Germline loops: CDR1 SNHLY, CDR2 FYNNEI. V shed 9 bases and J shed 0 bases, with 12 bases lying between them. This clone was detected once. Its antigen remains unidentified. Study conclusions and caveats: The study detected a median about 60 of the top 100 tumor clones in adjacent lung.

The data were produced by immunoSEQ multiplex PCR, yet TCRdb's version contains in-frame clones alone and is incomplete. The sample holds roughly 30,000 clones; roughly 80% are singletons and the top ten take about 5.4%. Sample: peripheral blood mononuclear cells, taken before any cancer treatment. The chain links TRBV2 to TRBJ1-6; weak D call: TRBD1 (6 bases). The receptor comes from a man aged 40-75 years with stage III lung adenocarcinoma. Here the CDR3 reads CASKGEGSYNSPLHF. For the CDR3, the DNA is TGTGCCAGTAAGGGGGAGGGCTCCTATAATTCACCCCTCCACTTT.